This TCR beta chain was found in a study of cytomegalovirus exposure and HLA in healthy donors. With V trimmed by 6 bases and J by 5 bases, 4 bases remained unmatched. Looked up from germline, CDR1 is LNHDA and CDR2 is SQIVND (reference sequence). The CDR3 sequence is 13 residues long. Vbeta (60) and Jbeta (13) primers were used in the PCR. This table comes from immunoSEQ multiplex PCR, and its TCRdb copy is limited to in-frame clones, with some not included. The table has about 100,000 clones, over 75% seen once. What was sequenced was PBMCs. This chain uses TRBV19 with TRBJ1-2, with 9 bases matching TRBD1. The clonotype comes from a man aged 25 to 40 in good health and CMV-seronegative. For the CDR3, the DNA is TGTGCCAGTAGCAAACAGGGGGCATATGGCTACACCTTC. Its protein is CASSKQGAYGYTF.